Presented here are 16 T cell receptor beta chains from one specimen sequenced in a study of Tregs in tolerant kidney transplant recipients. The assay was immunoSEQ multiplex PCR, and TCRdb's table has in-frame clones only and misses some. This repertoire shows approximately 75,000 clones, around 93% found once; its top ten account for 0.34%. The sample in question was Tregs from blood, obtained before the transplant. The receptor set was obtained from a human donor who received a combined kidney and bone marrow transplant.

This chain uses TRBV25-1 with TRBJ2-3, with D perhaps TRBD1 (6 bases). Germline CDR1 and CDR2: MGHDK and SYGVNS. The V end was cut by 3 bases, the J end by 3 bases, with 7 bases between. The CDR3 extends over 13 amino acids. The CDR3 DNA reads TGTGCCAGCAGTGACCAGGGGACAGATACGCAGTATTTT. Translated, it gives CASSDQGTDTQYF.

The gene calls are TRBV6-6 and TRBJ2-5; D gene uncertain. The ends were cut back, 9 bases at V and 5 bases at J, with 10 bases in the middle. The CDR3 covers 11 residues. CDR1 and CDR2 from the germline V gene are MNHNY and SVGAGI (reference sequence). The CDR3 here is CASALGETQYF. The CDR3 nucleotides read TGTGCCAGTGCTTTGGGGGAGACCCAGTACTTC.

The rearrangement links TRBV7-6 to TRBJ2-6, with 8 bases that match TRBD1. The germline CDR1 and CDR2 sequences are SGHVS and FNYEAQ. This CDR3 has 15 amino acids. The V and J ends lost 5 bases and 4 bases, in that order; junction bases with no gene match: 4. In nucleotides, the CDR3 is TGTGCCAGCAGCGCTGGACAGGGAGGGGCCAACGTCCTGACTTTC. Translation: CASSAGQGGANVLTF.

This chain joins TRBV6-1 and TRBJ2-1, with D maybe TRBD1 (5 bases). The CDR3 has 15 amino acids. V dropped 3 bases and J dropped 4 bases, with 13 bases sitting between them. Germline CDR1 and CDR2: MNHNS and SASEGT. CDR3 sequence (DNA): TGTGCCAGCAGTGATTTGGACAACCGATACAATGAGCAGTTCTTC. It is translated as CASSDLDNRYNEQFF.

The chain couples TRBV5-1 to TRBJ2-1; tentatively, D is TRBD2 (6 bases). Trimming took 3 bases from V and 4 from J, leaving 14 bases between them. CDR3 length equals 15 residues. CDR1 and CDR2 from the germline V gene are SGHRS and YFSETQ. The CDR3 loop reads CASSWGDQPYNEQFF. CDR3 DNA: TGCGCCAGCAGCTGGGGGGACCAGCCTTACAATGAGCAGTTCTTC.

This chain uses TRBV28 with TRBJ1-2; D is possibly TRBD1 (5 bases). The CDR3 consists of 14 residues. Germline CDR1 MDHEN, CDR2 SYDVKM. V shed 8 bases and J shed 6 bases, with 19 bases lying between them. For the CDR3, the DNA is TGTGCCAGCTCTATGTCTGCAGGGAGGCATGGCTACACCTTC. Protein: CASSMSAGRHGYTF.

This chain uses TRBV6-4 with TRBJ2-3, with 7 bases matching TRBD2. V dropped 4 bases and J dropped 3; count of bases not matched to a gene: 7. The CDR3 is 15 residues long. In germline, CDR1 is MRHNA, CDR2 SNTAGT. The CDR3 sequence is CASSGRTSQTDTQYF. CDR3 bases: TGTGCCAGCAGTGGACGGACTAGTCAGACAGATACGCAGTATTTT.

The V gene is TRBV18, the J gene TRBJ1-1, with 7 bases lining up with TRBD1. CDR3 size: 17 residues. V gave up 3 bases and J gave up 0 bases; unmatched junction bases: 10. Germline V gene data show CDR1 as KGHSH and CDR2 as LQKENI. The CDR3 loop is CASSPLGQNLLNTEAFF. For the CDR3, the DNA is TGTGCCAGCTCACCCCTGGGACAGAACTTATTGAACACTGAAGCTTTCTTT.

Worth noting for this clone: Sequence at one end of the junction differs from germline and may be a read error. The J gene is TRBJ1-2, the V gene TRBV6-5; D gene uncertain. The length of the CDR3 is 14 residues. The germline V gene encodes CDR1 MNHEY and CDR2 SVGAGI. In DNA form, the CDR3 reads TGTGCCAGCAGTTACCGGCCTGAGAGTTATGGCCACACCTTC. As protein: CASSYRPESYGHTF.

The chain links TRBV4-2 to TRBJ2-7; the match to TRBD2 covers 7 bases. The CDR3 length is 16 residues. J was trimmed by 3 bases and V by 1 base; bases with no gene match: 9. Germline V gives CDR1 LGHNA, CDR2 YNFKEQ. CDR3 nucleotides: TGTGCCAGCAGCCAAGCCGGTGCGGGAGACGACTACGAGCAGTACTTC. It specifies CASSQAGAGDDYEQYF.

The CDR3 DNA sequence: TGTGCCAGCAGCCAATACCAGGAGGGGAACACCGGGGAGCTGTTTTTT. Residues: CASSQYQEGNTGELFF. This chain uses TRBV14 with TRBJ2-2; D may be TRBD2 (6 bases). The CDR3 length is 16 residues. V lost 2 bases to trimming and J lost 1 base, with 11 bases between them. The germline V gene has CDR1 SGHDN and CDR2 FVKESK.

This CDR3 is CASSLGWASGNDEQFF. CDR3 sequence (DNA): TGTGCCAGCAGCTTAGGGTGGGCTAGCGGGAACGATGAGCAGTTCTTC. The chain is built from TRBV11-2 and TRBJ2-1, with 9 bases fitting TRBD2. The J segment lost 8 bases and the V segment lost 1 base, leaving 9 bases of the junction unmatched. The length of the CDR3 is 16 residues. Germline V gene sequence: CDR1 SGHAT, CDR2 FQNNGV.

CDR3 sequence: CASSGTSGKHNEQFF. CDR3 DNA sequence: TGTGCCAGCAGCGGGACTAGCGGGAAGCACAATGAGCAGTTCTTC. The V gene is TRBV7-2, the J gene TRBJ2-1; 13 positions agree with TRBD2. CDR1 is SGHTA, CDR2 FQGNSA, per germline. The CDR3 is 15 residues long. Trimming at V came to 5 bases and at J to 5 bases, leaving 3 bases not matched to a gene.

The count of this clone is one. This chain joins TRBV21-1 and TRBJ2-1; the D segment call TRBD2 is taken from the table without a DNA check. TRBV21-1 is recorded as a pseudogene. This CDR3 region has 18 residues. CDR3 sequence reads: CASSSPPFTSGKYNEQFF. CDR3 coding DNA: TGTGCCAGCAGCAGTCCGCCCTTTACTAGCGGGAAGTACAATGAGCAGTTCTTC.

The chain carries TRBV6-6 and TRBJ1-1; D is unresolved. CDR1 and CDR2 (germline): MNHNY, SVGAGI (reference sequence). This CDR3 contains 13 residues. With 4 bases removed from V and 0 bases from J, the gap between germline ends came to 6 bases. The CDR3 is CASSSAMNTEAFF. The CDR3 DNA sequence: TGTGCCAGCAGTTCAGCCATGAACACTGAAGCTTTCTTT.

This chain links TRBV2 with TRBJ1-5; D is possibly TRBD1 (6 bases). Trimming removed 6 bases from V and 0 bases from J, with 12 bases in between. CDR3 length: 15 amino acids. Germline CDR1 is SNHLY and CDR2 is FYNNEI. CDR3 sequence reads: CASRRSGDSNQPQHF. In nucleotides, the CDR3 is TGTGCCAGCAGAAGATCAGGGGATAGCAATCAGCCCCAGCATTTT.